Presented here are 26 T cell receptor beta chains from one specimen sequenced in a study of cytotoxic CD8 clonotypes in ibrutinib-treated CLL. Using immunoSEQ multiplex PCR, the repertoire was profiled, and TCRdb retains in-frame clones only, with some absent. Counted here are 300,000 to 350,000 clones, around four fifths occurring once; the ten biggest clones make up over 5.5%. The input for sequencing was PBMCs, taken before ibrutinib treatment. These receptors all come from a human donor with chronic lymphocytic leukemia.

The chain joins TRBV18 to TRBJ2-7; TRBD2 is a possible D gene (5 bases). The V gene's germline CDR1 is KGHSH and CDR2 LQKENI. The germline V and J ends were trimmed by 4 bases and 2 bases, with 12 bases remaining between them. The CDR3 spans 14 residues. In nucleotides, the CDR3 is TGTGCCAGCTCACAAAGCGGTAAAACCTACGAGCAGTACTTC. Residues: CASSQSGKTYEQYF.

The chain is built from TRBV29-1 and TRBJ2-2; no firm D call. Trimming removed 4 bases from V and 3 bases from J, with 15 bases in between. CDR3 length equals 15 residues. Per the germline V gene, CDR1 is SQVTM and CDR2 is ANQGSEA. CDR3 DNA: TGCAGCGTTGTCCGCGGCCCCCTTGACACCGGGGAGCTGTTTTTT. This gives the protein CSVVRGPLDTGELFF.

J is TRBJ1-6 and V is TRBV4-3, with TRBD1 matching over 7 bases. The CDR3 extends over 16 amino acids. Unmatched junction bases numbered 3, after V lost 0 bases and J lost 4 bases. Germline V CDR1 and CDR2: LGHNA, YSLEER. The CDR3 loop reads CASSQEPGQYNSPLHF. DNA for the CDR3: TGCGCCAGCAGCCAAGAGCCGGGACAGTATAATTCACCCCTCCACTTT.

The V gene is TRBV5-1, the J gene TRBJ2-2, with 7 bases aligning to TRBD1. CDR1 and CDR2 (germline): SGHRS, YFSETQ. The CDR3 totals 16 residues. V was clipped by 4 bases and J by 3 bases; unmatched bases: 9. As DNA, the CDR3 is TGCGCCAGCAGCCTCGCCGGGACAGTGGACACCGGGGAGCTGTTTTTT. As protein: CASSLAGTVDTGELFF.

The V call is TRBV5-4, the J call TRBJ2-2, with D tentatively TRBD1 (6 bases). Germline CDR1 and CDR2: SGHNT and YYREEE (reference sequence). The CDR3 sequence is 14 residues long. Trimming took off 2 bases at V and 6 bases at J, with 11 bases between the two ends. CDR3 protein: CASSLTGSPGELFF. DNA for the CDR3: TGTGCCAGCAGCTTAACAGGGTCCCCCGGGGAGCTGTTTTTT.

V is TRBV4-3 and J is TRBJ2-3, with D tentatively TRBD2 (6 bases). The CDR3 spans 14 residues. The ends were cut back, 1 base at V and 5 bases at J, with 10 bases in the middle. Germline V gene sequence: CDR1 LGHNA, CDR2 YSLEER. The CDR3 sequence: CASSQGLELDTQYF. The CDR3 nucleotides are TGCGCCAGCAGCCAAGGACTAGAACTAGATACGCAGTATTTT.

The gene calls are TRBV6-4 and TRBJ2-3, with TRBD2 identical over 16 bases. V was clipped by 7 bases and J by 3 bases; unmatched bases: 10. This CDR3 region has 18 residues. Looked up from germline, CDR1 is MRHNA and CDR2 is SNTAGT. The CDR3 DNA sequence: TGTGCCAGCAATCACTCTGGGACTAGCGGGAGGGTGACAGATACGCAGTATTTT. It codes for CASNHSGTSGRVTDTQYF.

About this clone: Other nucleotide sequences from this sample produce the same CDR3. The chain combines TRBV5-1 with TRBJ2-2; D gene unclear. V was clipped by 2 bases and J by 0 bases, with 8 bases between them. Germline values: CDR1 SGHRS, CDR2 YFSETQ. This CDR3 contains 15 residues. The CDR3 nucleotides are TGCGCCAGCAGCTTTGGAAACTCGAACACCGGGGAGCTGTTTTTT. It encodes CASSFGNSNTGELFF.

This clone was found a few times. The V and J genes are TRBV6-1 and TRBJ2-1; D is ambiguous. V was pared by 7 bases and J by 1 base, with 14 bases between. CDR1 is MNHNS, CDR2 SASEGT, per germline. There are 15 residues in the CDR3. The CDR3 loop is CASKVTETSYNEQFF. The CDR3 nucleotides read TGTGCCAGCAAAGTTACTGAAACTTCCTACAATGAGCAGTTCTTC.

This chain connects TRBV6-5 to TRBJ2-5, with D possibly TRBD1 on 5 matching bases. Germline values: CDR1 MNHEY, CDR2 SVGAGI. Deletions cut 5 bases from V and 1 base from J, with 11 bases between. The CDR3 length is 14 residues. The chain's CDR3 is CASSMGLIQETQYF. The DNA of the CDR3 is TGTGCCAGCAGTATGGGGCTGATCCAAGAGACCCAGTACTTC.

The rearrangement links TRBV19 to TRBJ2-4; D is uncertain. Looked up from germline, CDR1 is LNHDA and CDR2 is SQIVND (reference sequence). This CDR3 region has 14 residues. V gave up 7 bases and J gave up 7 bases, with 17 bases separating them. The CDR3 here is CASNLGYGLNIQYF. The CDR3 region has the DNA TGTGCCAGTAACTTGGGGTACGGTTTGAACATTCAGTACTTC.

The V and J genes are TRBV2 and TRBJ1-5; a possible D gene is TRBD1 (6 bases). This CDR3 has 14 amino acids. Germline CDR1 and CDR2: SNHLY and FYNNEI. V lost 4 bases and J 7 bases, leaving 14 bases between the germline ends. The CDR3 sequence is CASSAGVVRQPQHF. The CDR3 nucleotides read TGTGCCAGCAGTGCAGGGGTGGTCAGACAGCCCCAGCATTTT.

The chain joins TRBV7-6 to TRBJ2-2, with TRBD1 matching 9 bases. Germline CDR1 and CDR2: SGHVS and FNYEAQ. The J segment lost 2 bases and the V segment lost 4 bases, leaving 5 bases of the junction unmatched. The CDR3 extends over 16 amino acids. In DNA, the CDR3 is TGTGCCAGCAGCTCAGAGGACAGGGGTAACACCGGGGAGCTGTTTTTT. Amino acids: CASSSEDRGNTGELFF.

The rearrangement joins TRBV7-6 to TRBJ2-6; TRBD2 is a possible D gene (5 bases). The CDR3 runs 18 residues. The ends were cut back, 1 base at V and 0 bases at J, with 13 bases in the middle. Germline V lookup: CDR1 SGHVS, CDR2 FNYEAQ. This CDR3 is CASSLVAYQISGANVLTF. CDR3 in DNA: TGTGCCAGCAGCTTAGTAGCGTACCAAATCTCTGGGGCCAACGTCCTGACTTTC.

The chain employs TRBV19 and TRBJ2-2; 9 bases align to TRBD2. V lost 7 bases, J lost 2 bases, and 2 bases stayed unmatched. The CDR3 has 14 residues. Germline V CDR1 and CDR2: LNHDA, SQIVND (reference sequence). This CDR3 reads CASTLAGNTGELFF. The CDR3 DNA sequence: TGTGCCAGTACCCTAGCGGGAAACACCGGGGAGCTGTTTTTT.

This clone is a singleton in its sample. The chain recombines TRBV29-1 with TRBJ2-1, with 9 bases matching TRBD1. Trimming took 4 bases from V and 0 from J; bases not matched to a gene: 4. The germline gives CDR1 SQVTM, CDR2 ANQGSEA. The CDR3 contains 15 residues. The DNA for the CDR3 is TGCAGCGTTGTAGGGACAGGGAGCTCCTACAATGAGCAGTTCTTC. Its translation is CSVVGTGSSYNEQFF.

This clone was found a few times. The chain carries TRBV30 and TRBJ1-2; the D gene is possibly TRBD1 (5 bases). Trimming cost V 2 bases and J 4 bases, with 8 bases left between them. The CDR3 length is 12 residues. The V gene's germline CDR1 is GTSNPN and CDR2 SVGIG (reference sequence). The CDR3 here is CAWSMTAYGYTF. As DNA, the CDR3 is TGTGCCTGGAGTATGACAGCCTATGGCTACACCTTC. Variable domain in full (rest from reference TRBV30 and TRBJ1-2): SQTIHQWPATLVQPVGSPLSLECTVEGTSNPNLYWYRQAAGRGLQLLFYSVGIGQISSEVPQNLSASRPQDRQFILSSKKLLLSDSGFYLCAWSMTAYGYTFGSGTRLTVV.

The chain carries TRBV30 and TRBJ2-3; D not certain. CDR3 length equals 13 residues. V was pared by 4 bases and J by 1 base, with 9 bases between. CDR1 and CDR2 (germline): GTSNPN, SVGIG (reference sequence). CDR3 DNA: TGTGCCTGGAAAGAGGCTGGCACAGATACGCAGTATTTT. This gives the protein CAWKEAGTDTQYF. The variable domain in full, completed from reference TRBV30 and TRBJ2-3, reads SQTIHQWPATLVQPVGSPLSLECTVEGTSNPNLYWYRQAAGRGLQLLFYSVGIGQISSEVPQNLSASRPQDRQFILSSKKLLLSDSGFYLCAWKEAGTDTQYFGPGTRLTVL.

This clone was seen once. CDR3 coding DNA: TGCGCCAGCAGCCAAGATCTTATTCGGACAGGGCGGGCAGATACGCAGTATTTT. Its protein is CASSQDLIRTGRADTQYF. The chain carries TRBV4-3 and TRBJ2-3; 8 bases map to TRBD1. V trimming: 0 bases; J trimming: 4 bases; junction bases outside the gene matches: 12. Germline V gene lookup returns CDR1 LGHNA and CDR2 YSLEER. This CDR3 has 18 amino acids.

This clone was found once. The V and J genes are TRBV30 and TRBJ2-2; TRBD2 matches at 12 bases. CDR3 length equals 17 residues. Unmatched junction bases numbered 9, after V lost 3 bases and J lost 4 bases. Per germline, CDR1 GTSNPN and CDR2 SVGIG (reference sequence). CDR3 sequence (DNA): TGTGCCTGGAGAGGGCTAGCGGGAGGGATACGCACCGGGGAGCTGTTTTTT. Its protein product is CAWRGLAGGIRTGELFF.

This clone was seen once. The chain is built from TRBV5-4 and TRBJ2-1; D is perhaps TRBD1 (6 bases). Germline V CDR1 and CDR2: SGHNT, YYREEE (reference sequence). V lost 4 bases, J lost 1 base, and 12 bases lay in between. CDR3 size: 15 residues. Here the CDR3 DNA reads TGTGCCAGCAGCGGCAGGGGTGAGTCCTACAATGAGCAGTTCTTC. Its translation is CASSGRGESYNEQFF.

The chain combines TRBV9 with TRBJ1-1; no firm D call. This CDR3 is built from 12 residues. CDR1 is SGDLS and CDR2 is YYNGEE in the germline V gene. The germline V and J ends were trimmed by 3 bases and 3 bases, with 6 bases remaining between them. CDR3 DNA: TGTGCCAGCAGCGCGACGGACACTGAAGCTTTCTTT. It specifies CASSATDTEAFF.

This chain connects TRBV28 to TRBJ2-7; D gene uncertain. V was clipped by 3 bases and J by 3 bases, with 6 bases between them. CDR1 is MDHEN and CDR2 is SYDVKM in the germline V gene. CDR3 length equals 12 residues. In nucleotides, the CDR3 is TGTGCCAGCAGTTTTAGCTTCTACGAGCAGTACTTC. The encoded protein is CASSFSFYEQYF.

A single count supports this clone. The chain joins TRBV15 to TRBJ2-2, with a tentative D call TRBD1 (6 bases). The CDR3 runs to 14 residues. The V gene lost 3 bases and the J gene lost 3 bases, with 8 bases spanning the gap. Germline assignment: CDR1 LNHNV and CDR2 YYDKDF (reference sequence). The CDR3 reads CATSSDRHTGELFF. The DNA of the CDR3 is TGTGCCACCAGCAGTGACAGGCACACCGGGGAGCTGTTTTTT.

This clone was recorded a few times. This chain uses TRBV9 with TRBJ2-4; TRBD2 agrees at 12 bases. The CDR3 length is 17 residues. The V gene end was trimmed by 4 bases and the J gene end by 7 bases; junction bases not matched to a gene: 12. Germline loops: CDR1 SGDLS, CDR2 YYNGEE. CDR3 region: CASSHSTGTSGLNIQYF. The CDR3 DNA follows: TGTGCCAGCAGCCATTCGACCGGGACTAGCGGGCTTAACATTCAGTACTTC.

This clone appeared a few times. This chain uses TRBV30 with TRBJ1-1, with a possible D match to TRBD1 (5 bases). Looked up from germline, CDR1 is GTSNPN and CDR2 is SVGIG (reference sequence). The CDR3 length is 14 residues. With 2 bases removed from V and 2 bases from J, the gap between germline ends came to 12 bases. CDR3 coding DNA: TGTGCCTGGAGTATCAGGGCGTTAAACACTGAAGCTTTCTTT. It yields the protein CAWSIRALNTEAFF.